A selection of T cell receptor beta chains follows, all from one sample in a study of OX40 agonist ivuxolimab in advanced cancers. The assay was immunoSEQ multiplex PCR, and TCRdb's table has in-frame clones only and misses some. The sample records about 94,000 clones, roughly 91% being singletons. The input for sequencing was CD4+ or CD8+ T cells sorted from blood, taken in a trial of the OX40 agonist ivuxolimab. These TCRs come from an adult with an advanced solid tumor such as melanoma, head and neck, liver or kidney cancer. Both conserved end residues are part of each CDR3. The order of the fields is CDR3 length, clone size, D gene, J gene, V gene, CDR3 DNA, CDR3 protein. A D gene is named only where the DNA matches it firmly. Rows give clone size only sometimes, using once, few, many, or a class for an expanded clone.

>13|once|TRBD1|TRBJ1-2|TRBV27
TGTGCCAGCAGCCCGGGACAGGGGTTTGGCTACACCTTC
CASSPGQGFGYTF
>13|NA|TRBD1|TRBJ1-2|TRBV6-5
TGTGCCAGCAAGACAGGGGTTAACTATGGCTACACCTTC
CASKTGVNYGYTF
>16|NA|TRBD1|TRBJ1-5|TRBV2
TGTGCCAGCACCGACTCGCGGACAGGGGGCAGTCAGCCCCAGCATTTT
CASTDSRTGGSQPQHF
>15|NA|TRBD1|TRBJ2-7|TRBV25-1
TGTGCCAGCAGTGAATATAGGGACAGGGCTTACGAGCAGTACTTC
CASSEYRDRAYEQYF
>12|once|NA|TRBJ1-2|TRBV5-4
TGTGCCAGCAGCCCGCAGGGGTATGGCTACACCTTC
CASSPQGYGYTF
>15|NA|TRBD1|TRBJ2-3|TRBV6-5
TGTGCCAGCACCCAGGTCGGGCAGGGGGCAGATACGCAGTATTTT
CASTQVGQGADTQYF
>17|NA|TRBD2|TRBJ2-5|TRBV7-8
TGTGCCAGCAGCTTAGCGGGACTAGCGGGGGGTAAAGAGACCCAGTACTTC
CASSLAGLAGGKETQYF
>16|once|NA|TRBJ1-5|TRBV19
TGTGCCAGTAGTATAGTAAGGATTTCTAGCAATCAGCCCCAGCATTTT
CASSIVRISSNQPQHF
>16|NA|NA|TRBJ1-1|TRBV5-6
TGTGCCAGCAGCTTGCGAGTAGGTCGGGGGATCGCTGAAGCTTTCTTT
CASSLRVGRGIAEAFF
>14|NA|NA|TRBJ2-3|TRBV7-2
TGTGCCAGCAGCCCAAGACGGACCACAGATACGCAGTATTTT
CASSPRRTTDTQYF
>16|NA|NA|TRBJ2-4|TRBV6-1
TGTGCCAGCAGTGAAGAATACCGGGATGCCAAAAACATTCAGTACTTC
CASSEEYRDAKNIQYF
>15|NA|TRBD1|TRBJ1-5|TRBV6-5
TGTGCCAGCAGTAACTCGGGGACAGGTAATCAGCCCCAGCATTTT
CASSNSGTGNQPQHF
>15|NA|TRBD1|TRBJ2-5|TRBV5-1
TGCGCCAGCAGCTTGGTCCCAGGGGGCTCTGAGACCCAGTACTTC
CASSLVPGGSETQYF
>15|once|NA|TRBJ2-3|TRBV4-3
TGCGCCAGCAGCCAAGATCTCAACGGCGCAGATACGCAGTATTTT
CASSQDLNGADTQYF
>12|few|NA|TRBJ1-1|TRBV5-1
TGCGCCAGCAGCCCTGGCTGGGGGGAAGCTTTCTTT
CASSPGWGEAFF
>15|NA|NA|TRBJ1-5|TRBV19
TGTGCCAGTAGTTCTACTCGGGGGGGGGATCAGCCCCAGCATTTT
CASSSTRGGDQPQHF
>12|NA|NA|TRBJ1-1|TRBV5-4
TGTGCCAGCAGCACAGCGAACACTGAAGCTTTCTTT
CASSTANTEAFF
>13|NA|NA|TRBJ2-5|TRBV5-1
TGCGCCAGCAGCATTAGCGGCCGGGAGACCCAGTACTTC
CASSISGRETQYF
>16|NA|TRBD1|TRBJ2-5|TRBV6-6
TGTGCCAGCAGGTTCCGGGGACAGGGGGCGAAGGAGACCCAGTACTTC
CASRFRGQGAKETQYF
>14|NA|NA|TRBJ2-2|TRBV10-3
TGTGCCATCAGTGAGGGAGGGAACACCGGGGAGCTGTTTTTT
CAISEGGNTGELFF
>15|NA|TRBD2|TRBJ2-7|TRBV7-8
TGTGCCAGCAACGCACTAGCGCTTAGCTCCTACGAGCAGTACTTC
CASNALALSSYEQYF
>16|NA|TRBD2|TRBJ2-2|TRBV7-2
TGTGCCAGCAGCTTCCTAGCGGGGGGCGGCACCGGGGAGCTGTTTTTT
CASSFLAGGGTGELFF
>11|NA|NA|TRBJ1-3|TRBV20-1
TGCAGTGCTAGAGCTGGAGTAACCATATATTTT
CSARAGVTIYF
>14|NA|TRBD1|TRBJ2-7|TRBV5-1
TGCGCCAGCAGCTTGGGACAGGGCGGTGTCGAGCAGTACTTC
CASSLGQGGVEQYF
>13|NA|NA|TRBJ1-1|TRBV6-6
TGTGCCAGCCAAAGACGGGGGAACACTGAAGCTTTCTTT
CASQRRGNTEAFF
>15|NA|TRBD1|TRBJ2-1|TRBV7-3
TGTGCCAGCAGCTTGGGGACAGGGGGTCGGAATGAGCAGTTCTTC
CASSLGTGGRNEQFF
>15|NA|NA|TRBJ2-3|TRBV7-2
TGTGCCAGCAGCCGGATGGGGGCCACCACAGATACGCAGTATTTT
CASSRMGATTDTQYF
>16|NA|TRBD1|TRBJ2-2|TRBV5-5
TGTGCCAGCAGCCTTCGACAGGGGGAGATTACCGGGGAGCTGTTTTTT
CASSLRQGEITGELFF
>15|NA|NA|TRBJ2-1|TRBV10-1
TGCGCCAGCAGGAAAGGGACTGAGGGGTACAATGAGCAGTTCTTC
CASRKGTEGYNEQFF
>15|NA|NA|TRBJ2-3|TRBV6-1
TGTGCCAGCATGACTAATACCCTCGGAGCAGATACGCAGTATTTT
CASMTNTLGADTQYF
>16|NA|NA|TRBJ1-1|TRBV18
TGTGCCAGCTCACCAATCGAATGGACGAAGAACACTGAAGCTTTCTTT
CASSPIEWTKNTEAFF
>14|once|NA|TRBJ1-1|TRBV5-1
TGCGCCAGCAGCTTGGTCAGTTTGAACACTGAAGCTTTCTTT
CASSLVSLNTEAFF
>14|NA|TRBD1|TRBJ2-7|TRBV6-1
TGTGCCAGCAGTGAAAGGGACAGCTTTAGCGAGCAGTACTTC
CASSERDSFSEQYF
>15|NA|NA|TRBJ1-3|TRBV5-5
TGTGCCAGCAGCCTTTCGGGGGGGTATGGAAACACCATATATTTT
CASSLSGGYGNTIYF
>14|NA|NA|TRBJ1-2|TRBV29-1
TGCAGCGTTGTGGTGGGAGGGGCGAACTATGGCTACACCTTC
CSVVVGGANYGYTF